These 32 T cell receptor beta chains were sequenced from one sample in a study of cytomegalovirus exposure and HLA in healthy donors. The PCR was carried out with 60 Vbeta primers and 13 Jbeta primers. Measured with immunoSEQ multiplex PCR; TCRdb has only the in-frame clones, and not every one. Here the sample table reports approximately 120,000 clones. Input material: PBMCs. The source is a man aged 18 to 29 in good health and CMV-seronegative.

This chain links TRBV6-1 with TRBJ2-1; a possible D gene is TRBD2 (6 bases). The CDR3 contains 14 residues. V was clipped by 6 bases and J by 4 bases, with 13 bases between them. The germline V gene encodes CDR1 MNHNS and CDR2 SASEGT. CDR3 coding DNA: TGTGCCAGCAGGAAAAGCGGGTTTTACAATGAGCAGTTCTTC. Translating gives CASRKSGFYNEQFF.

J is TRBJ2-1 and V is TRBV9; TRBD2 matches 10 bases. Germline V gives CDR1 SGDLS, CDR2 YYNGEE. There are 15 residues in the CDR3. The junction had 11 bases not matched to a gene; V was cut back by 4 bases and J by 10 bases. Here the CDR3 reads CASSPGSGGAGEQFF. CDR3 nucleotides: TGTGCCAGCAGCCCAGGGAGCGGGGGGGCAGGAGAGCAGTTCTTC.

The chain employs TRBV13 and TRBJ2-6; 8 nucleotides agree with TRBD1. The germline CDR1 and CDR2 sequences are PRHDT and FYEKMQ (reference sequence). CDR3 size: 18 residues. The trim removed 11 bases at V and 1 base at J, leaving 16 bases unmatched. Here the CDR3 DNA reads TGTGCCCCCAGCTCACAGGGGGGACCCAGGTCTGGGGCCAACGTCCTGACTTTC. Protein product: CAPSSQGGPRSGANVLTF.

CDR3 nucleotides: TGTGCCTGGACAGACAATAGCAATCAGCCCCAGCATTTT. Translated, it gives CAWTDNSNQPQHF. J is TRBJ1-5 and V is TRBV30, with D hard to call. Between the trimmed V and J ends, which lost 4 bases and 0 bases, there was a span of 7 bases. CDR1 is GTSNPN and CDR2 is SVGIG in the germline V gene (reference sequence). The CDR3 is 13 amino acids.

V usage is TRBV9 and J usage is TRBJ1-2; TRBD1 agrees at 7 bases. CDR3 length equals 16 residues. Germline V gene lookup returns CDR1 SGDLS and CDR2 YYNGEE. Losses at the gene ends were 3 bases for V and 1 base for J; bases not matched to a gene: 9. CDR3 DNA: TGTGCCAGCAGCGCCGATCGACAGGGAGGTAACTATGGCTACACCTTC. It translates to CASSADRQGGNYGYTF.

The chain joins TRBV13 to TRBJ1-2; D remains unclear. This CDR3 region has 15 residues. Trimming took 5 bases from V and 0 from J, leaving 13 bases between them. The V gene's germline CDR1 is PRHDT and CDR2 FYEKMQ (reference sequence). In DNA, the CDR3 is TGTGCCAGCAGCCCCGCGAGCGGGGCTAACTATGGCTACACCTTC. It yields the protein CASSPASGANYGYTF.

The CDR3 coding sequence is TGCGCCAGCAGCCAAGGGGGCGCACCATATTACTTC. This sequence encodes CASSQGGAPYYF. V is TRBV4-1 and J is TRBJ2-5; D is perhaps TRBD1 (5 bases). This CDR3 has 12 amino acids. Trimming removed 1 base at V and 14 bases at J, with 14 bases between. CDR1 is MGHRA, CDR2 YSYEKL, per germline.

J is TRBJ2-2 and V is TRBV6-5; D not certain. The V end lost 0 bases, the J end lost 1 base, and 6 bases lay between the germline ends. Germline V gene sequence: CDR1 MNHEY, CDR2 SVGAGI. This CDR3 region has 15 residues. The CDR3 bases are TGTGCCAGCAGTTACTCGGCGGTGAACACCGGGGAGCTGTTTTTT. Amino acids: CASSYSAVNTGELFF.

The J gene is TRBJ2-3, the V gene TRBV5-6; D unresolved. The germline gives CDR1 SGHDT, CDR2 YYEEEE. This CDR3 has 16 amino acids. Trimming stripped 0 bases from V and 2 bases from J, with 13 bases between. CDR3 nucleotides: TGTGCCAGCAGCTTGGTTACTTCTTACCTCACAGATACGCAGTATTTT. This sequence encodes CASSLVTSYLTDTQYF.

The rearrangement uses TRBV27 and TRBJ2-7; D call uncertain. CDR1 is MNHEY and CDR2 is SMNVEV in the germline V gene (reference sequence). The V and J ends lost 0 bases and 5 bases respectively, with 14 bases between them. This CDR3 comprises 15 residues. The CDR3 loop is CASSLSISSSHEQYF. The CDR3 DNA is TGTGCCAGCAGTTTATCGATTAGTAGTTCCCACGAGCAGTACTTC.

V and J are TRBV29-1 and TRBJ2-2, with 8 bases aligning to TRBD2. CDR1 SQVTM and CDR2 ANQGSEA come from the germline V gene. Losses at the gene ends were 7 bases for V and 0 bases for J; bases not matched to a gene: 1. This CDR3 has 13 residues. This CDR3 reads CSATSANTGELFF. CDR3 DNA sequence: TGCAGCGCGACTAGCGCGAACACCGGGGAGCTGTTTTTT.

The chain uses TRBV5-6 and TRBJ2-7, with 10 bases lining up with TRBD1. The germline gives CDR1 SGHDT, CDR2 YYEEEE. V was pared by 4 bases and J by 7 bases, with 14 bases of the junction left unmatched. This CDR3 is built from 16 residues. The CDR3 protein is CASSQGPGTGVEEQYF. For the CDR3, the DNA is TGTGCCAGCAGCCAGGGACCCGGGACAGGGGTCGAAGAGCAGTACTTC. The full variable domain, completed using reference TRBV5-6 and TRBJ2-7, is DAGVTQSPTHLIKTRGQQVTLRCSPKSGHDTVSWYQQALGQGPQFIFQYYEEEERQRGNFPDRFSGHQFPNYSSELNVNALLLGDSALYLCASSQGPGTGVEEQYFGPGTRLTVT.

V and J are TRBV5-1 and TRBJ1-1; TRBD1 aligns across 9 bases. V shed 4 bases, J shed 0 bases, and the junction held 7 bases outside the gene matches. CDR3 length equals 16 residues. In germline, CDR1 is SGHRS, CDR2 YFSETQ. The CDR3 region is CASSTGQGSLNTEAFF. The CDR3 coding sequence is TGCGCCAGCAGCACCGGACAGGGGTCTTTGAACACTGAAGCTTTCTTT.

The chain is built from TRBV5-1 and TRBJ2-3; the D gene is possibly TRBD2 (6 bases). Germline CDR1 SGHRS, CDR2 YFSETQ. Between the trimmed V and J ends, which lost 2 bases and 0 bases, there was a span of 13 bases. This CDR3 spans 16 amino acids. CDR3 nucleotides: TGCGCCAGCAGCTTTCCAGCGGGCAAAAGCACAGATACGCAGTATTTT. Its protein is CASSFPAGKSTDTQYF.

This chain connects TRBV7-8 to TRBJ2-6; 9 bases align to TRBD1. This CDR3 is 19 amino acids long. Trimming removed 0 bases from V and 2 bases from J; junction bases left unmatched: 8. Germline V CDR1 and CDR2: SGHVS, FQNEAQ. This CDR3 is CASSLALKDRGTGANVLTF. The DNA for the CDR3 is TGTGCCAGCAGCTTAGCGCTAAAGGACAGGGGAACTGGGGCCAACGTCCTGACTTTC.

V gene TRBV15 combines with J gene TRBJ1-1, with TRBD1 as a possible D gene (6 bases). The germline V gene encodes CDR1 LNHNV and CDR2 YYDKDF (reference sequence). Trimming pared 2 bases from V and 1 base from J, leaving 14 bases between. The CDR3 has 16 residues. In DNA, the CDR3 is TGTGCCACCAGCAGATACTCCAGGGGAGCGAACACTGAAGCTTTCTTT. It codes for CATSRYSRGANTEAFF. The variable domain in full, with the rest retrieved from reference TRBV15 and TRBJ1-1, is DAMVIQNPRYQVTQFGKPVTLSCSQTLNHNVMYWYQQKSSQAPKLLFHYYDKDFNNEADTPDNFQSRRPNTSFCFLDIRSPGLGDTAMYLCATSRYSRGANTEAFFGQGTRLTVV.

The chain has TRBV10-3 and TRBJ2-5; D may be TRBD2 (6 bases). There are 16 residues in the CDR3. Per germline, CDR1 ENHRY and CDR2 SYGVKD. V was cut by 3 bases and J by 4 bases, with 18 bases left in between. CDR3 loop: CAISDRAPNGGETQYF. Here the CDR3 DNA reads TGTGCCATCAGTGACCGTGCACCCAACGGGGGAGAGACCCAGTACTTC.

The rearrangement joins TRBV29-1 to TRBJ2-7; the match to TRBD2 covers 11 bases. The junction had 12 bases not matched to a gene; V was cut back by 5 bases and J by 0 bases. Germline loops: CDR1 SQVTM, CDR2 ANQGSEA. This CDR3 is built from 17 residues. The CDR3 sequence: CSVRGTSGTQSSYEQYF. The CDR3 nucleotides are TGCAGCGTTCGTGGGACTAGCGGAACACAAAGCTCCTACGAGCAGTACTTC.

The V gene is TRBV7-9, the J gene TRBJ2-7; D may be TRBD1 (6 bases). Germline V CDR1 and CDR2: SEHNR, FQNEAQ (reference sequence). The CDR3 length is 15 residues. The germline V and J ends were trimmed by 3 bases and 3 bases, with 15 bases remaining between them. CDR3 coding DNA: TGTGCCAGCAGCTTTCGATCACAGGGATACTACGAGCAGTACTTC. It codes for CASSFRSQGYYEQYF.

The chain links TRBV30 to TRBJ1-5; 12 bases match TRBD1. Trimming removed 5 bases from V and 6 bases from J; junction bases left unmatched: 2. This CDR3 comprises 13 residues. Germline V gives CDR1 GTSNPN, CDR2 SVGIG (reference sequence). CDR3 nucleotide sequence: TGTGCCTGGGGGACAGGGGGCAGTCAGCCCCAGCATTTT. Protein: CAWGTGGSQPQHF.

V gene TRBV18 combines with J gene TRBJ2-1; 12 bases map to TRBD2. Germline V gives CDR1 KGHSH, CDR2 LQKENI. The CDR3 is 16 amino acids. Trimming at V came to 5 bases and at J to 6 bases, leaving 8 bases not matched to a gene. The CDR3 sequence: CASSWTSGTWGNEQFF. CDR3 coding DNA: TGTGCCAGCTCATGGACTAGCGGGACCTGGGGCAATGAGCAGTTCTTC. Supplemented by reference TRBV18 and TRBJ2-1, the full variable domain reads NAGVMQNPRHLVRRRGQEARLRCSPMKGHSHVYWYRQLPEEGLKFMVYLQKENIIDESGMPKERFSAEFPKEGPSILRIQQVVRGDSAAYFCASSWTSGTWGNEQFFGPGTRLTVL.

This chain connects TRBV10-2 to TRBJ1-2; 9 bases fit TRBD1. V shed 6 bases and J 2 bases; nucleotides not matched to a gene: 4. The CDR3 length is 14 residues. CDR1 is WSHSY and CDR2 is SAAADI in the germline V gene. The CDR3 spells CASRGGTGNYGYTF. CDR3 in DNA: TGCGCCAGCAGGGGGGGGACAGGGAACTATGGCTACACCTTC.

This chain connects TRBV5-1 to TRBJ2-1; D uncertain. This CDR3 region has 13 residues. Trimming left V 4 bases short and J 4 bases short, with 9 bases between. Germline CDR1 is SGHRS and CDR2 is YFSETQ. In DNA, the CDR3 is TGCGCCAGCAGCGCGCAACTTTACAATGAGCAGTTCTTC. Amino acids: CASSAQLYNEQFF.

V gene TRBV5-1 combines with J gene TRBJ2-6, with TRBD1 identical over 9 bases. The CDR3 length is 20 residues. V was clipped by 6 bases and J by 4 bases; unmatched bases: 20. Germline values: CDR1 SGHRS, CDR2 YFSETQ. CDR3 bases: TGCGCCAGCAACCTCACCCCCACCGGGACAGGGAGGTCCGGGGCCAACGTCCTGACTTTC. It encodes CASNLTPTGTGRSGANVLTF.

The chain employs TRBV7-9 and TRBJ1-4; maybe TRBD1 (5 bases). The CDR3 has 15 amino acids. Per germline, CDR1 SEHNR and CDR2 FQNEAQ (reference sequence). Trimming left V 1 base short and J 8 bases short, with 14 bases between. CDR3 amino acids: CASSLGHGRDEKLFF. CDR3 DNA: TGTGCCAGCAGCTTAGGTCATGGGCGGGACGAAAAACTGTTTTTT.

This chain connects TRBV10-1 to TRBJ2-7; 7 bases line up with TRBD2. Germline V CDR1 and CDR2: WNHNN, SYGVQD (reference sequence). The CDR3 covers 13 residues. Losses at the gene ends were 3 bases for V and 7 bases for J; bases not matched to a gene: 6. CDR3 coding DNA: TGCGCCAGCAGTGATAGTTTGGGAGGGGAGCAGTACTTC. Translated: CASSDSLGGEQYF.

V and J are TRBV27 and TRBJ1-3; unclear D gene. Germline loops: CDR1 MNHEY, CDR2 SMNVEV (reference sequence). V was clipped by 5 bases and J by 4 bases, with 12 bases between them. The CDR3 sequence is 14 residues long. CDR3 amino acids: CASSRGRAGNTIYF. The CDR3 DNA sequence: TGTGCCAGCAGTCGGGGAAGGGCGGGAAACACCATATATTTT.

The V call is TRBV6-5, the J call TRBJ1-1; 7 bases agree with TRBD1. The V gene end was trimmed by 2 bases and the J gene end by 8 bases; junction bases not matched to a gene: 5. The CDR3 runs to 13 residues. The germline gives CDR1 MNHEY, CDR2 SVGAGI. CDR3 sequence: CASSYPGTDEAFF. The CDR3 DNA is TGTGCCAGCAGTTACCCGGGGACAGACGAAGCTTTCTTT.

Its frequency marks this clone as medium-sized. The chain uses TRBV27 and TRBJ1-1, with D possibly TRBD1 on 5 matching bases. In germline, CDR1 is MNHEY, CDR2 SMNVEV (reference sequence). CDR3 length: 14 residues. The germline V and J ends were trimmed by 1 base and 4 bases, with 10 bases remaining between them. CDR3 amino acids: CASSLYRGSTEAFF. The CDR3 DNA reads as TGTGCCAGCAGTTTATATAGGGGTAGCACTGAAGCTTTCTTT.

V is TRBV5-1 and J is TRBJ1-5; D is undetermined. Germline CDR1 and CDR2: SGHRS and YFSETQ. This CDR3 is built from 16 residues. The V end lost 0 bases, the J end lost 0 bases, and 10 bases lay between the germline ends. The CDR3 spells CASSLEGAGSNQPQHF. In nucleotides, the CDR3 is TGCGCCAGCAGCTTGGAGGGCGCGGGTAGCAATCAGCCCCAGCATTTT.

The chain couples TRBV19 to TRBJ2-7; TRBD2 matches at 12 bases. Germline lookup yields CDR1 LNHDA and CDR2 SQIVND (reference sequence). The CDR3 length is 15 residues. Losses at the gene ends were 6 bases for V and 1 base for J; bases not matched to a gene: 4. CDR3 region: CASRASGGASYEQYF. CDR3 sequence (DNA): TGTGCCAGTAGGGCTAGCGGGGGGGCATCCTACGAGCAGTACTTC. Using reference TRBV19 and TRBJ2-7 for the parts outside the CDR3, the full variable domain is DGGITQSPKYLFRKEGQNVTLSCEQNLNHDAMYWYRQDPGQGLRLIYYSQIVNDFQKGDIAEGYSVSREKKESFPLTVTSAQKNPTAFYLCASRASGGASYEQYFGPGTRLTVT.

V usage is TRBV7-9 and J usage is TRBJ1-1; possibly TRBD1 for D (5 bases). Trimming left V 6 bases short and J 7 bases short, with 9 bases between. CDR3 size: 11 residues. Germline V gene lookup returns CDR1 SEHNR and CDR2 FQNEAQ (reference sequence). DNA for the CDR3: TGTGCCAGCAGAACCACAGGTGAAGCTTTCTTT. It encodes CASRTTGEAFF.